A single sample gave rise to the 20 T cell receptor beta chains below, sequenced in a study of T cells in Graves' hyperthyroidism and ophthalmopathy. There were TCR beta CDR3 regions amplified from RNA transcripts. Carried out on the TCR CDR3, a first-round RT-PCR used the HTBI primer set. TCRdb ran MiXCR on the multiplex PCR reads and lists one entry per CDR3 protein. This sample has roughly 380,000 distinct CDR3 sequences, with roughly 13% found just once. Input material: blood. These receptors were obtained from a young woman with Graves' hyperthyroidism.

CDR3 DNA: TGCGCCAGCAGCCAAGACTCGCCTAGCGGGAACCCTAGAGAGCAGTACTTC. As protein: CASSQDSPSGNPREQYF. This chain joins TRBV4-1 and TRBJ2-7, with 9 nucleotides matching TRBD2. CDR1 and CDR2 from the germline V gene are MGHRA and YSYEKL. The CDR3 contains 17 residues. V shed 0 bases and J 7 bases; nucleotides not matched to a gene: 13.

A few counts support this clonotype. CDR3 region: CATDSTGTLTTEAFF. CDR3 DNA sequence: TGTGCCACCGACTCGACAGGAACTTTGACCACTGAAGCTTTCTTT. The V and J genes are TRBV19 and TRBJ1-1, with a tentative D call TRBD1 (6 bases). The CDR3 extends over 15 amino acids. Between the trimmed V and J ends, which lost 10 bases and 4 bases, there was a span of 22 bases. The V gene's germline CDR1 is LNHDA and CDR2 SQIVND (reference sequence).

The chain combines TRBV7-9 with TRBJ2-2; 13 positions match TRBD2. CDR3 length: 18 residues. J gave up 3 bases and V 3 bases, and 7 bases lay outside the gene matches. CDR1 and CDR2 (germline): SEHNR, FQNEAQ (reference sequence). The CDR3 nucleotides read TGTGCCAGCAGCTTTTCATCGGGACTAGCGGGATACACCGGGGAGCTGTTTTTT. Translation: CASSFSSGLAGYTGELFF.

This clonotype showed up many times. This chain uses TRBV13 with TRBJ1-2; 9 bases map to TRBD1. CDR1 is PRHDT and CDR2 is FYEKMQ in the germline V gene (reference sequence). CDR3 length: 18 residues. V shed 1 base and J 7 bases; nucleotides not matched to a gene: 16. The CDR3 reads CASSLEGQSGTGFRGYTF. CDR3 sequence (DNA): TGTGCCAGCAGCTTAGAAGGGCAGTCGGGGACAGGGTTTCGTGGCTACACCTTC.

This clonotype was recorded many times. V usage is TRBV7-2 and J usage is TRBJ2-5; D may be TRBD1 (6 bases). From germline, CDR1 is SGHTA and CDR2 FQGNSA. Deletions cut 5 bases from V and 2 bases from J, with 12 bases between. The CDR3 has 14 residues. The CDR3 DNA follows: TGTGCCAGCAGCCGTCCGAGGGGGCAAGAGACCCAGTACTTC. This encodes CASSRPRGQETQYF.

The chain links TRBV5-4 to TRBJ2-3; D is undetermined. The CDR3 runs 14 residues. The germline V gene has CDR1 SGHNT and CDR2 YYREEE (reference sequence). The V end was cut by 1 base, the J end by 1 base, with 7 bases between. The CDR3 nucleotides are TGTGCCAGCAGCTTGTTCAGCGGCACAGATACGCAGTATTTT. Its protein is CASSLFSGTDTQYF.

At least ten counts were recorded for this clonotype. The chain joins TRBV12-3 or TRBV12-4 to TRBJ1-1; D is ambiguous. The CDR3 sequence is 13 residues long. Trimming took off 7 bases at V and 7 bases at J, with 16 bases between the two ends. CDR3 in amino acids: CASNSLTVNEAFF. CDR3 DNA: TGTGCCAGCAATTCCCTAACAGTGAATGAAGCTTTCTTT.

The chain employs TRBV5-1 and TRBJ2-1, with 7 bases matching TRBD2. Germline V gene sequence: CDR1 SGHRS, CDR2 YFSETQ. The CDR3 extends over 16 amino acids. V dropped 6 bases and J dropped 6; count of bases not matched to a gene: 15. The CDR3 region is CASTRGVAGAGNEQFF. The CDR3 DNA is TGCGCCAGCACCCGAGGGGTGGCGGGAGCGGGCAATGAGCAGTTCTTC.

This clonotype was recorded many times. V is TRBV9 and J is TRBJ2-3; the D gene is possibly TRBD2 (5 bases). The CDR3 loop spans 15 amino acids. V dropped 0 bases and J dropped 4 bases, with 12 bases sitting between them. CDR1 and CDR2 from the germline V gene are SGDLS and YYNGEE. The DNA for the CDR3 is TGTGCCAGCAGCGTAGGCGGGTCGCTCCCAGATACGCAGTATTTT. Protein product: CASSVGGSLPDTQYF.

A few counts support this clonotype. V and J are TRBV10-3 and TRBJ2-5, with no clear D. The germline V gene has CDR1 ENHRY and CDR2 SYGVKD. This CDR3 is 11 amino acids long. V shed 4 bases and J shed 3 bases, with 3 bases lying between them. Here the CDR3 DNA reads TGTGCCATCAGTGGGGAAGAGACCCAGTACTTC. Translating it yields CAISGEETQYF.

The rearrangement uses TRBV4-1 and TRBJ2-3, with D possibly being TRBD2 (6 bases). CDR3 length equals 16 residues. Germline CDR1 reads MGHRA; CDR2 reads YSYEKL. Trimming cost V 2 bases and J 0 bases, with 12 bases left between them. This CDR3 is CASSQSSARSTDTQYF. The CDR3 DNA is TGCGCCAGCAGCCAATCTAGCGCTAGGAGCACAGATACGCAGTATTTT.

Concerning this clonotype: A much larger clone differs from this one at a single base, so this may be a read error. The genes are TRBV3-1 and TRBJ2-7; 7 bases are a match to TRBD2. Trimming removed 8 bases from V and 7 bases from J; junction bases left unmatched: 11. Germline-derived CDR1 and CDR2 are LGHDT and YNNKEL (reference sequence). The CDR3 is 13 residues long. The CDR3 loop is CASGGAGRGEQYF. The CDR3 DNA follows: TGTGCCAGCGGAGGAGCGGGAAGGGGAGAGCAGTACTTC.

This clonotype appeared many times. The chain is built from TRBV28 and TRBJ1-1; 11 nucleotides align to TRBD1. The length of the CDR3 is 18 residues. CDR1 is MDHEN, CDR2 SYDVKM, per germline. J was trimmed by 4 bases and V by 5 bases; bases with no gene match: 15. The DNA for the CDR3 is TGTGCCAGCAGTGCTACCTCCGGGACAGGGGGTTTAAGCACTGAAGCTTTCTTT. It codes for CASSATSGTGGLSTEAFF.

This sequence joins TRBV19 and TRBJ2-5; D is uncertain. V lost 5 bases and J 1 base, leaving 8 bases between the germline ends. This CDR3 contains 13 residues. The germline V gene has CDR1 LNHDA and CDR2 SQIVND (reference sequence). The CDR3 DNA reads TGTGCCAGTAGTGCGACACTCCAAGAGACCCAGTACTTC. It translates to CASSATLQETQYF.

This clonotype was detected only a few times. The chain is built from TRBV18 and TRBJ2-5; perhaps TRBD2 as D (6 bases). Germline V lookup: CDR1 KGHSH, CDR2 LQKENI. V lost 6 bases, J lost 5 bases, and 13 bases lay in between. The CDR3 extends over 13 amino acids. The CDR3 is CASSSGAGETQYF. CDR3 DNA sequence: TGTGCCAGCTCTTCGGGAGCCGGGGAGACCCAGTACTTC. The whole variable domain, filled in from reference TRBV18 and TRBJ2-5, reads NAGVMQNPRHLVRRRGQEARLRCSPMKGHSHVYWYRQLPEEGLKFMVYLQKENIIDESGMPKERFSAEFPKEGPSILRIQQVVRGDSAAYFCASSSGAGETQYFGPGTRLLVL.

The genes are TRBV3-1 and TRBJ1-1; 7 positions agree with TRBD1. The germline CDR1 and CDR2 sequences are LGHDT and YNNKEL (reference sequence). CDR3 length equals 15 residues. V lost 3 bases, J lost 3 bases, and 7 bases stayed unmatched. CDR3 residues: CASSQGRGGDTEAFF. The DNA of the CDR3 is TGTGCCAGCAGCCAGGGCAGGGGGGGGGACACTGAAGCTTTCTTT.

The sample holds many counts of this clonotype. This chain connects TRBV7-9 to TRBJ2-5; D possibly corresponds to TRBD1 (6 bases). The CDR3 is 14 amino acids. Trimming cost V 4 bases and J 5 bases, with 14 bases left between them. Germline CDR1 reads SEHNR; CDR2 reads FQNEAQ (reference sequence). The CDR3 region is CASSSDSPRETQYF. In DNA form, the CDR3 reads TGTGCCAGCAGCTCGGACAGCCCCCGGGAGACCCAGTACTTC.

A few counts support this clonotype. The chain employs TRBV13 and TRBJ2-7; TRBD2 matches at 10 bases. Germline V lookup: CDR1 PRHDT, CDR2 FYEKMQ (reference sequence). J lost 7 bases, V lost 1 base, and 7 bases had no gene match. CDR3 length: 15 residues. The CDR3 loop reads CASSLETSGTREQYF. CDR3 nucleotide sequence: TGTGCCAGCAGCTTAGAAACTAGCGGGACAAGAGAGCAGTACTTC.

This clonotype was found many times. The chain joins TRBV2 to TRBJ2-2, with no clear D. The CDR3 spans 12 residues. V was clipped by 5 bases and J by 1 base, with 2 bases between them. Germline-derived CDR1 and CDR2 are SNHLY and FYNNEI. The CDR3 sequence: CASSWNTGELFF. The CDR3 nucleotides are TGTGCCAGCAGTTGGAACACCGGGGAGCTGTTTTTT. Drawing the rest from reference TRBV2 and TRBJ2-2, the complete variable domain is EPEVTQTPSHQVTQMGQEVILRCVPISNHLYFYWYRQILGQKVEFLVSFYNNEISEKSEIFDDQFSVERPDGSNFTLKIRSTKLEDSAMYFCASSWNTGELFFGEGSRLTVL.

This clonotype was seen a few times. The gene calls are TRBV27 and TRBJ2-3; weak D call: TRBD2 (5 bases). Germline assignment: CDR1 MNHEY and CDR2 SMNVEV (reference sequence). This CDR3 region has 15 residues. V shed 2 bases and J shed 2 bases, with 11 bases lying between them. CDR3 residues: CASSLTRSPTDTQYF. CDR3 coding DNA: TGTGCCAGCAGTTTAACTAGGAGCCCCACAGATACGCAGTATTTT.